This TCR beta chain stems from a study of blood T cell repertoires in COVID-19. Overall study: Samples of COVID-19 (acute and convalescent) were obtained from the United States, Italy and Spain. In each case, the material was cDNA or gDNA derived from T cells, B-cell-depleted T cells, or PBMCs.

Authors' methods: The authors estimated nucleated cell counts from reference gene primer amplification. This table comes from immunoSEQ multiplex PCR, and its TCRdb copy is limited to in-frame clones, with some not included. That table gives V, J and clone size, and the DNA gave D and trimming. The sample lists 25,000 to 30,000 clones, approximately 67% seen once, with about a sixth in the top ten. The CDR3 is made up of 15 amino acids. V shed 0 bases and J shed 0 bases, with 9 bases lying between them. CDR1 is SGHAT, CDR2 FQNNGV, per germline. Sequenced: peripheral blood. This rearrangement joins TRBV11-2 to TRBJ2-7; weak D call: TRBD1 (6 bases). This clonotype was sampled from a human donor in a cohort sampled during active COVID-19. CDR3 coding DNA: TGTGCCAGCAGCTTAGACACAGGGTCCTCCTACGAGCAGTACTTC. This translates into CASSLDTGSSYEQYF.